This TCR beta chain was captured in a study of T-cell memory formation after mild COVID-19. Using its own MiXCR run on the 5' RACE reads, TCRdb lists one record per CDR3 protein. The data show some 200,000 distinct CDR3 sequences, about 9.2% seen once. Germline lookup yields CDR1 SGHTA and CDR2 FQGNSA. The CDR3 is 15 residues long. V lost 1 base to trimming and J lost 2 bases, with 12 bases between them. Specimen: PBMCs or a T cell subset sorted from them (not recorded which). J is TRBJ2-7 and V is TRBV7-2, with a possible D match to TRBD1 (7 bases). The receptor's source is a man younger than 30 who had mild COVID-19 (a few samples of this study predate the infection). Cell type and time point are not known. The DNA for the CDR3 is TGTGCCAGCAGCTTAGAGGGGGGACAGACCTACGAGCAGTACTTC. Translated: CASSLEGGQTYEQYF.